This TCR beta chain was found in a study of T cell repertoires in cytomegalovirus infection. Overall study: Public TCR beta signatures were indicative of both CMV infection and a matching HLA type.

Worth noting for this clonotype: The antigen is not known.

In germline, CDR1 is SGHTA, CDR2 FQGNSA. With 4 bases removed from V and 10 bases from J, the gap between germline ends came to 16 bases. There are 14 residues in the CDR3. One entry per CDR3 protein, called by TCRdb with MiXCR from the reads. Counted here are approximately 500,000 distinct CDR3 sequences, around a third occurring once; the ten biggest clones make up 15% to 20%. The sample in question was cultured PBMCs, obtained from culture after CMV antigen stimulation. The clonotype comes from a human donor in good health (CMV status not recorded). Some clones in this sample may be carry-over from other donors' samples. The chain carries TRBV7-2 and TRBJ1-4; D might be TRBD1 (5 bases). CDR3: CASSSGTGAGKLFF. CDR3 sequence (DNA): TGTGCCAGCAGCTCCGGGACGGGAGCCGGAAAACTGTTTTTT.